The next 20 T cell receptor beta chains were all read from a single sample in a study of identical twins. TCRdb used MiXCR to reprocess the 5' RACE reads, holding one entry per CDR3 protein. In the table there are 350,000 to 600,000 distinct CDR3 sequences, 13% to 15% of which are singletons. These same data were also listed under a study on yellow fever vaccine responses in identical twins.

The sequenced material came from CD4+ T cells sorted from blood. These receptor sequences come from a woman in her late teens or twenties in good health.

This clonotype was observed a few times. The chain combines TRBV6-1 with TRBJ2-1; D may be TRBD2 (6 bases). Trimming cost V 8 bases and J 2 bases, with 10 bases left between them. The CDR3 contains 13 residues. Per germline, CDR1 MNHNS and CDR2 SASEGT. The CDR3 nucleotides are TGTGCCAGCGGAGTAGCGGCCTACAATGAGCAGTTCTTC. Amino acid sequence: CASGVAAYNEQFF.

This clonotype was seen only a few times. DNA of the CDR3: TGTGCCAGCAGTGGGACAGGGTACCACGAGCAGTACTTC. Amino acid sequence: CASSGTGYHEQYF. The chain employs TRBV25-1 and TRBJ2-7; 8 bases line up with TRBD1. Trimming cost V 4 bases and J 5 bases; bases outside gene matches: 4. CDR1 MGHDK and CDR2 SYGVNS come from the germline V gene. The CDR3 covers 13 residues.

This clonotype was seen only a few times. The chain joins TRBV29-1 to TRBJ2-6; D gene unclear. Trimming shortened V by 6 bases and J by 1 base, and 10 bases separated the two germline ends. CDR3 length equals 14 residues. Per germline, CDR1 SQVTM and CDR2 ANQGSEA. CDR3 bases: TGCAGCGTCACGCACGGATCTGGGGCCAACGTCCTGACTTTC. Residues: CSVTHGSGANVLTF.

The chain links TRBV6-2 or TRBV6-3 to TRBJ2-1; 12 bases agree with TRBD2. The ends lost 4 bases at V and 9 bases at J; junction bases unmatched: 10. The V gene's germline CDR1 is MNHEY and CDR2 SVGEGT. The CDR3 loop spans 16 amino acids. The CDR3 loop reads CASSSLGLAGSGEQFF. The CDR3 DNA follows: TGTGCCAGCAGTTCCCTCGGACTAGCGGGGTCCGGTGAGCAGTTCTTC.

This clonotype occurred a few times. The rearrangement joins TRBV7-9 to TRBJ1-1; D possibly corresponds to TRBD1 (5 bases). Trimming stripped 1 base from V and 6 bases from J, with 6 bases between. Germline CDR1 and CDR2: SEHNR and FQNEAQ (reference sequence). The length of the CDR3 is 12 residues. Here the CDR3 DNA reads TGTGCCAGCAGCTTAGTAGGGGCTGAAGCTTTCTTT. The encoded protein is CASSLVGAEAFF.

The J gene is TRBJ2-5, the V gene TRBV6-2 or TRBV6-3, with 8 positions matching TRBD2. With V trimmed by 7 bases and J by 5 bases, 9 bases remained unmatched. This CDR3 spans 14 amino acids. The germline CDR1 and CDR2 sequences are MNHEY and SVGEGT. The CDR3 loop is CASNKAGVGETQYF. The CDR3 nucleotides are TGTGCCAGCAACAAAGCGGGAGTGGGGGAGACCCAGTACTTC.

This clonotype was seen a few times. The V call is TRBV29-1, the J call TRBJ1-1; D gene uncertain. Germline V lookup: CDR1 SQVTM, CDR2 ANQGSEA. Trimming took off 7 bases at V and 6 bases at J, with 9 bases between the two ends. CDR3 length: 10 residues. CDR3 DNA: TGCAGCGCAGACACGGCTGAAGCTTTCTTT. This encodes CSADTAEAFF.

The chain is built from TRBV11-2 and TRBJ2-3; TRBD2 agrees at 7 bases. From germline, CDR1 is SGHAT and CDR2 FQNNGV. The junction had 15 bases not matched to a gene; V was cut back by 4 bases and J by 2 bases. This CDR3 is built from 18 residues. The CDR3 coding sequence is TGTGCCAGCAGCTCCCGACGTCGTGGCGGGGGATACACAGATACGCAGTATTTT. Translated, it gives CASSSRRRGGGYTDTQYF. The full variable domain, with the rest looked up from reference TRBV11-2 and TRBJ2-3, is EAGVAQSPRYKIIEKRQSVAFWCNPISGHATLYWYQQILGQGPKLLIQFQNNGVVDDSQLPKDRFSAERLKGVDSTLKIQPAKLEDSAVYLCASSSRRRGGGYTDTQYFGPGTRLTVL.

The V and J genes are TRBV5-6 and TRBJ2-1; 9 bases align to TRBD2. Germline CDR1 and CDR2: SGHDT and YYEEEE. The V segment lost 4 bases and the J segment 5 bases; nucleotides outside the gene matches: 10. This CDR3 has 16 amino acids. As DNA, the CDR3 is TGTGCCAGCAGCCTGATAGGCGGGAGGGCCGACAATGAGCAGTTCTTC. Translation gives CASSLIGGRADNEQFF. The complete variable domain, with remaining parts taken from reference TRBV5-6 and TRBJ2-1, reads DAGVTQSPTHLIKTRGQQVTLRCSPKSGHDTVSWYQQALGQGPQFIFQYYEEEERQRGNFPDRFSGHQFPNYSSELNVNALLLGDSALYLCASSLIGGRADNEQFFGPGTRLTVL.

The table lists this clonotype with a few counts. The chain joins TRBV7-9 to TRBJ1-2; perhaps TRBD1 as D (6 bases). The germline gives CDR1 SEHNR, CDR2 FQNEAQ (reference sequence). The CDR3 has 14 amino acids. V was pared by 4 bases and J by 8 bases, with 17 bases between. CDR3 in DNA: TGTGCCAGCAGCTCCGAAATAGGGGGACGGGGCTACACCTTC. Its protein is CASSSEIGGRGYTF.

This clonotype was seen repeatedly, ten times or more. V is TRBV5-1 and J is TRBJ1-2, with D perhaps matching TRBD1 (6 bases). CDR1 is SGHRS and CDR2 is YFSETQ in the germline V gene. Trimming stripped 4 bases from V and 6 bases from J, with 19 bases between. The CDR3 covers 15 residues. Here the CDR3 reads CASSIRDTAPDGYTF. The CDR3 DNA reads as TGCGCCAGCAGCATACGGGACACCGCCCCTGATGGCTACACCTTC.

This clonotype turned up a few times. The gene calls are TRBV20-1 and TRBJ2-6, with a tentative D call TRBD1 (6 bases). This CDR3 contains 14 residues. Trimming shortened V by 5 bases and J by 2 bases, and 10 bases separated the two germline ends. CDR1 is DFQATT, CDR2 SNEGSKA, per germline (reference sequence). The CDR3 protein is CSAAGAAGANVLTF. CDR3 in DNA: TGCAGTGCTGCAGGGGCTGCTGGGGCCAACGTCCTGACTTTC.

The V and J genes are TRBV13 and TRBJ2-7, with 12 nucleotides matching TRBD2. V shed 4 bases, J shed 6 bases, and the junction held 16 bases outside the gene matches. The CDR3 loop spans 18 amino acids. The germline gives CDR1 PRHDT, CDR2 FYEKMQ (reference sequence). The CDR3 bases are TGTGCCAGCAGCTCATCCGAGGGCCTAGCGGGAGGGTTTCGCGAGCAGTACTTC. Protein: CASSSSEGLAGGFREQYF.

The chain recombines TRBV28 with TRBJ2-7; D possibly corresponds to TRBD1 (6 bases). Deletions cut 5 bases from V and 5 bases from J, with 22 bases between. The length of the CDR3 is 16 residues. CDR1 and CDR2 (germline): MDHEN, SYDVKM. The CDR3: CASSPRSGQNVHEQYF. The CDR3, as DNA: TGTGCCAGCAGTCCTCGTTCCGGACAGAACGTCCACGAGCAGTACTTC.

This clonotype came up many times. V is TRBV5-1 and J is TRBJ2-1, with TRBD2 matching over 8 bases. Germline-derived CDR1 and CDR2 are SGHRS and YFSETQ. The CDR3 has 14 amino acids. V lost 0 bases to trimming and J lost 7 bases; unmatched junction nucleotides: 3. The CDR3 sequence: CASSLAGTRNEQFF. CDR3 nucleotides: TGCGCCAGCAGCTTGGCCGGGACTAGGAATGAGCAGTTCTTC.

This clonotype was counted many times. The chain carries TRBV12-3 or TRBV12-4 and TRBJ2-7, with 13 bases that match TRBD2. The ends lost 6 bases at V and 4 bases at J; junction bases unmatched: 0. This CDR3 spans 13 amino acids. This chain's CDR3 is CASRTSGRYEQYF. The CDR3 DNA sequence: TGTGCCAGCAGGACTAGCGGGAGGTACGAGCAGTACTTC.

This clonotype was recorded at least ten times. The genes are TRBV10-3 and TRBJ2-3; D is perhaps TRBD2 (6 bases). The V gene's germline CDR1 is ENHRY and CDR2 SYGVKD. The CDR3 is 13 amino acids. V lost 6 bases, J lost 4 bases, and 11 bases lay in between. The chain's CDR3 is CAIRASEADTQYF. CDR3 nucleotide sequence: TGTGCCATCAGGGCTAGCGAGGCAGATACGCAGTATTTT.

The V and J genes are TRBV10-3 and TRBJ2-5, with D perhaps TRBD1 or TRBD2 (5 bases each). Trimming pared 8 bases from V and 2 bases from J, leaving 15 bases between. This CDR3 comprises 14 residues. CDR1 is ENHRY, CDR2 SYGVKD, per germline. The CDR3 is CAISPSGAQETQYF. CDR3 sequence (DNA): TGTGCCATCTCTCCCTCCGGGGCTCAAGAGACCCAGTACTTC.

There are a few counts of this clonotype. At one boundary the junction diverges from the germline segment, which might be a read error. The J gene is TRBJ2-5, the V gene TRBV7-2; D gene unclear. This CDR3 has 11 residues. Germline assignment: CDR1 SGHTA and CDR2 FQGNSA. The DNA for the CDR3 is TGTGCCAGCAGCTTACAGGAGAGCCAGTACTTC. Amino acids: CASSLQESQYF.

The V and J genes are TRBV7-9 and TRBJ2-7; possible D gene TRBD1, 5 bases. V was shortened by 1 base and J by 2 bases, with 12 bases between the two germline ends. Germline values: CDR1 SEHNR, CDR2 FQNEAQ (reference sequence). This CDR3 spans 15 amino acids. The CDR3 sequence is CASSLGAGKTYEQYF. Written as DNA, the CDR3 is TGTGCCAGCAGCTTAGGGGCAGGGAAAACCTACGAGCAGTACTTC.